The clone carrying this T cell receptor (beta chain) was observed once. The data are from a study of blood T cell repertoires in COVID-19. Study summary: Acute and convalescent COVID-19 samples came from the United States, Italy and Spain. In each case, the material was cDNA or gDNA derived from T cells, B-cell-depleted T cells, or PBMCs.

CDR1 and CDR2 from the germline V gene are MGHRA and YSYEKL. The length of the CDR3 is 15 residues. V dropped 1 base and J dropped 4; count of bases not matched to a gene: 3. Original handling: It was from reference gene primer amplification that nucleated cell counts were estimated. Profiled with immunoSEQ multiplex PCR; TCRdb holds only in-frame clones, not every one. That table gives V, J and clone size, and the DNA gave D and trimming. The sample contains 200,000 to 300,000 clones, 70% to 90% of which appear only once. The sample consisted of peripheral blood. This chain links TRBV4-1 with TRBJ1-4, with TRBD1 matching over 7 bases. This clonotype was sampled from a woman aged 40 to 50 with acute or convalescent COVID-19. DNA of the CDR3: TGCGCCAGCAGCCAAGGAGACAGGGATAATGAAAAACTGTTTTTT. Encoded protein: CASSQGDRDNEKLFF.